This record concerns one T cell receptor beta chain sequence. The data were produced by immunoSEQ multiplex PCR, yet TCRdb's version contains in-frame clones alone and is incomplete. This table holds around 110,000 clones, over 75% found once. Deletions cut 1 base from V and 8 bases from J, with 20 bases between. CDR3 length: 17 residues. In germline, CDR1 is SGHTA, CDR2 FQGNSA. This sample stems from a study of T cell responses to AZD1222 COVID-19 vaccine. Sequenced material: peripheral blood, taken on day 0 of AZD1222 vaccination. This chain joins TRBV7-2 and TRBJ1-4; D unclear. The sequence derives from an adult in good health. In DNA form, the CDR3 reads TGTGCCAGCAGCTTAGGGACCCCCAAAGGGCTGGGCGAAAAACTGTTTTTT. Its translation: CASSLGTPKGLGEKLFF. Based on the CDR3 plus reference TRBV7-2 and TRBJ1-4, the full variable domain is GAGVSQSPSNKVTEKGKDVELRCDPISGHTALYWYRQSLGQGLEFLIYFQGNSAPDKSGLPSDRFSAERTGGSVSTLTIQRTQQEDSAVYLCASSLGTPKGLGEKLFFGSGTQLSVL.